These 18 T cell receptor beta chains were all obtained from the same sample, sequenced in a study of cytomegalovirus exposure and HLA in healthy donors. The PCR employed 60 Vbeta primers together with 13 Jbeta primers. Profiling relied on immunoSEQ multiplex PCR, and the TCRdb table lists in-frame clones only, not all of them. The data hold 100,000 or so clones, with roughly 80% observed a single time. The sequenced material came from PBMCs. The source is a male donor in good health and CMV-seropositive.

The rearrangement links TRBV19 to TRBJ2-7, with a weak D call TRBD1 (7 bases). The V end lost 7 bases, the J end lost 3 bases, and 16 bases lay between the germline ends. This CDR3 spans 14 amino acids. The germline V gene has CDR1 LNHDA and CDR2 SQIVND (reference sequence). The CDR3 is CASTPGQEGYEQYF. The CDR3 DNA is TGTGCCAGTACGCCCGGACAGGAGGGCTACGAGCAGTACTTC.

In the case of this clone: A read error may produce the germline difference seen at one junction end. The CDR3: CASSIDSLNTQYF. CDR3 bases: TGTGCTAGCAGCATAGACAGTTTGAATACGCAGTATTTT. This chain links TRBV7-7 with TRBJ2-3, with D perhaps matching TRBD1 (5 bases). This CDR3 comprises 13 residues. The germline V gene encodes CDR1 SSHAT and CDR2 FNYEAQ (reference sequence).

This rearrangement joins TRBV28 to TRBJ2-7; weak D call: TRBD1 (5 bases). The germline CDR1 and CDR2 sequences are MDHEN and SYDVKM. The CDR3 is 12 amino acids. The V gene lost 1 base and the J gene lost 5 bases, with 6 bases spanning the gap. CDR3 sequence: CASSLFRDEQYF. The CDR3 DNA follows: TGTGCCAGCAGTTTATTCAGGGACGAGCAGTACTTC.

This clone has more than one count but fewer than ten. The chain carries TRBV5-6 and TRBJ2-7; maybe TRBD1 (5 bases). This CDR3 is 14 amino acids long. With 5 bases removed from V and 3 bases from J, the gap between germline ends came to 15 bases. Germline V CDR1 and CDR2: SGHDT, YYEEEE. The CDR3, as DNA: TGTGCCAGCAGGAAACAGGATTTGGGCTACGAGCAGTACTTC. Its translation: CASRKQDLGYEQYF.

This clone was seen more than once but under ten times. V and J are TRBV19 and TRBJ1-2; 8 bases line up with TRBD1. V gave up 10 bases and J gave up 6 bases; unmatched junction bases: 13. The germline V gene encodes CDR1 LNHDA and CDR2 SQIVND (reference sequence). The CDR3 contains 14 residues. The CDR3 protein is CATNPGGSGDGYTF. The CDR3 DNA is TGTGCCACTAACCCAGGGGGCTCAGGGGATGGCTACACCTTC.

This clone came up once. The genes are TRBV5-8 and TRBJ2-7; unclear D gene. This CDR3 has 15 residues. Germline CDR1 and CDR2: SGHTS and YDEGEE. V was clipped by 0 bases and J by 2 bases, with 12 bases between them. CDR3 in amino acids: CASSLGVVGTYEQYF. The CDR3 nucleotides are TGTGCCAGCAGCTTGGGGGTCGTGGGCACCTACGAGCAGTACTTC.

The chain combines TRBV21-1 with TRBJ1-5; the table's D call, TRBD1, has no DNA check behind it. TRBV21-1 is designated a pseudogene. This CDR3 region has 15 residues. As DNA, the CDR3 is TGTGCCAGCAGCCTTCAGGTCACATACAATCAGCCCCAGCATTTT. It yields the protein CASSLQVTYNQPQHF.

The gene calls are TRBV5-4 and TRBJ2-1, with D uncertain. V lost 4 bases and J lost 0, with 11 bases in between. The CDR3 totals 15 residues. CDR1 is SGHNT and CDR2 is YYREEE in the germline V gene (reference sequence). The CDR3 region has the DNA TGTGCCAGCAGCCTTGGGTCTAGCTCCTACAATGAGCAGTTCTTC. It yields the protein CASSLGSSSYNEQFF.

J is TRBJ2-2 and V is TRBV2; D is undetermined. The V end was cut by 8 bases, the J end by 5 bases, with 6 bases between. CDR1 and CDR2 from the germline V gene are SNHLY and FYNNEI. CDR3 length equals 11 residues. The CDR3: CASFGTGELFF. The CDR3 DNA reads as TGTGCCAGCTTCGGGACCGGGGAGCTGTTTTTT.

The sample holds a few counts of this clone. CDR3 residues: CASSPGSDQPQHF. CDR3 bases: TGTGCCAGCTCACCAGGGAGTGATCAGCCCCAGCATTTT. V and J are TRBV18 and TRBJ1-5; the D is unclear. Germline V gene sequence: CDR1 KGHSH, CDR2 LQKENI. V shed 2 bases and J shed 5 bases, with 7 bases lying between them. The CDR3 covers 13 residues. Complete variable domain (other parts from reference TRBV18 and TRBJ1-5): NAGVMQNPRHLVRRRGQEARLRCSPMKGHSHVYWYRQLPEEGLKFMVYLQKENIIDESGMPKERFSAEFPKEGPSILRIQQVVRGDSAAYFCASSPGSDQPQHFGDGTRLSIL.

The chain is built from TRBV27 and TRBJ2-5, with D uncertain. The CDR3 sequence is 13 residues long. The germline V and J ends were trimmed by 6 bases and 5 bases, with 13 bases remaining between them. Germline CDR1 is MNHEY and CDR2 is SMNVEV (reference sequence). CDR3 sequence: CASSSSVWETQYF. CDR3 DNA: TGTGCCAGCAGCTCCTCGGTCTGGGAGACCCAGTACTTC.

The rearrangement joins TRBV4-1 to TRBJ2-4, with a tentative D call TRBD1 (6 bases). Trimming pared 0 bases from V and 6 bases from J, leaving 18 bases between. Germline V gene data show CDR1 as MGHRA and CDR2 as YSYEKL. The CDR3 consists of 17 residues. The DNA of the CDR3 is TGCGCCAGCAGCCAAGAGTATACTCCATCGACAGGAAACATTCAGTACTTC. Its protein is CASSQEYTPSTGNIQYF.

This clone has a handful of counts. V and J are TRBV2 and TRBJ1-5; D gene ambiguous. From germline, CDR1 is SNHLY and CDR2 FYNNEI. The germline V and J ends were trimmed by 7 bases and 0 bases, with 7 bases remaining between them. The CDR3 spans 13 residues. CDR3 sequence (DNA): TGTGCCAGCAAACTTGATAGCAATCAGCCCCAGCATTTT. Its translation: CASKLDSNQPQHF.

This chain uses TRBV7-8 with TRBJ1-2; D is perhaps TRBD1 (5 bases). There are 17 residues in the CDR3. Trimming removed 0 bases from V and 8 bases from J, with 22 bases in between. In germline, CDR1 is SGHVS, CDR2 FQNEAQ. The chain's CDR3 is CASSLAFTGGTKGGYTF. The DNA of the CDR3 is TGTGCCAGCAGCTTAGCTTTCACAGGAGGGACTAAGGGGGGCTACACCTTC.

The genes are TRBV7-9 and TRBJ2-7; no firm D call. The V end lost 5 bases, the J end lost 4 bases, and 15 bases lay between the germline ends. Germline assignment: CDR1 SEHNR and CDR2 FQNEAQ (reference sequence). This CDR3 spans 14 amino acids. CDR3 sequence: CASSPGTVWYEQYF. DNA for the CDR3: TGTGCCAGCAGCCCCGGAACAGTTTGGTACGAGCAGTACTTC. Full variable domain (rest looked up from reference TRBV7-9 and TRBJ2-7): DTGVSQNPRHKITKRGQNVTFRCDPISEHNRLYWYRQTLGQGPEFLTYFQNEAQLEKSRLLSDRFSAERPKGSFSTLEIQRTEQGDSAMYLCASSPGTVWYEQYFGPGTRLTVT.

A single count supports this clone. The chain carries TRBV10-3 and TRBJ2-3; D remains ambiguous. The CDR3 runs 13 residues. The germline V gene encodes CDR1 ENHRY and CDR2 SYGVKD. V was shortened by 3 bases and J by 1 base, with 5 bases between the two germline ends. The CDR3 bases are TGTGCCATCAGTGAACTTCGCACAGATACGCAGTATTTT. Protein product: CAISELRTDTQYF.

This clone was found a few times. The V call is TRBV30, the J call TRBJ1-4; tentative D call: TRBD1 (5 bases). The CDR3 extends over 14 amino acids. Trimming shortened V by 5 bases and J by 8 bases, and 18 bases separated the two germline ends. Germline V gene sequence: CDR1 GTSNPN, CDR2 SVGIG (reference sequence). CDR3 protein: CAWQQGREWEKLFF. For the CDR3, the DNA is TGTGCCTGGCAGCAGGGCAGGGAATGGGAAAAACTGTTTTTT.

The chain employs TRBV5-6 and TRBJ2-7; no reliable D call. CDR1 and CDR2 from the germline V gene are SGHDT and YYEEEE. The CDR3 totals 12 residues. The V and J ends lost 1 base and 6 bases respectively, with 8 bases between them. The CDR3 region is CASSLRAFEQYF. The CDR3 DNA follows: TGTGCCAGCAGCTTGCGAGCTTTCGAGCAGTACTTC.